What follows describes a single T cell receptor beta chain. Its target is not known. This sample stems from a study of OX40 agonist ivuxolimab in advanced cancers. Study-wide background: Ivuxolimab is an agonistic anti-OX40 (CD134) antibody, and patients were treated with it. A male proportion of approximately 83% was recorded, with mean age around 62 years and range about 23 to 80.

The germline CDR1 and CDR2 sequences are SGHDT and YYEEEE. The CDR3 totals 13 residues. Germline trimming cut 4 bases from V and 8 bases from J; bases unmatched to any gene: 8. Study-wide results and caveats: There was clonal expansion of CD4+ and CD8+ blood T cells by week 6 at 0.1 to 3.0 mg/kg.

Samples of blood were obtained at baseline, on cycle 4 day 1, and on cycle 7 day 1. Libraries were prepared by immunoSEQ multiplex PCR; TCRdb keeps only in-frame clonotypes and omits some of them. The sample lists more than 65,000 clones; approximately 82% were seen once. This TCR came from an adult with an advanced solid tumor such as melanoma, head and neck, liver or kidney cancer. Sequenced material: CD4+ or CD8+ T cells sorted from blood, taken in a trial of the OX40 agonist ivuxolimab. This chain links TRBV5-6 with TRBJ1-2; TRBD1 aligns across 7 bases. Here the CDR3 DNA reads TGTGCCAGCAGCCATGCCGGGACAGACGGCTACACCTTC. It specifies CASSHAGTDGYTF.